These 24 T cell receptor beta chains were all obtained from the same sample, sequenced in a study of shared clonotypes between healthy human individuals. The naive CD8 subset, CD45RO-negative cells positively selected for CCR7, excluded terminally differentiated effector memory CD45RA+ cells. The assay was immunoSEQ multiplex PCR, and TCRdb's table has in-frame clones only and misses some. The sample includes roughly 2 million clones, about 95% of them seen just once. The source material was naive CD8+ T cells sorted from blood. Receptors originate from a man between 18 and 29 years old in good health.

V and J are TRBV28 and TRBJ2-7; 7 bases agree with TRBD1. The germline CDR1 and CDR2 sequences are MDHEN and SYDVKM. The CDR3 contains 13 residues. CDR3 sequence (DNA): TGTTCAAGCGGTAGTAGGGGGCCGTGGGAGCAGTACTTC. It is translated as CSSGSRGPWEQYF.

The V and J genes are TRBV5-4 and TRBJ2-7, with unresolved D. CDR3 length: 13 residues. Deletions cut 4 bases from V and 3 bases from J, with 11 bases between. The germline CDR1 and CDR2 sequences are SGHNT and YYREEE (reference sequence). The CDR3 protein is CASSDGRVYEQYF. The CDR3 DNA is TGTGCCAGCAGCGACGGACGGGTCTACGAGCAGTACTTC.

J is TRBJ2-1 and V is TRBV4-3; 7 nucleotides agree with TRBD2. The CDR3 runs 15 residues. Germline values: CDR1 LGHNA, CDR2 YSLEER. Trimming took 1 base from V and 6 from J; bases not matched to a gene: 6. CDR3 in amino acids: CASSQGLATSNEQFF. The DNA for the CDR3 is TGCGCCAGCAGCCAAGGACTAGCAACTTCCAATGAGCAGTTCTTC.

The chain has TRBV27 and TRBJ2-7; D unresolved. Germline V gene data show CDR1 as MNHEY and CDR2 as SMNVEV (reference sequence). This CDR3 has 13 amino acids. V shed 3 bases and J shed 3 bases, with 9 bases lying between them. CDR3 region: CASSFDFSYEQYF. DNA for the CDR3: TGTGCCAGCAGTTTCGATTTTAGCTACGAGCAGTACTTC.

This chain links TRBV14 with TRBJ2-5, with D unresolved. This CDR3 is built from 12 residues. Deletions cut 7 bases from V and 7 bases from J, with 13 bases between. CDR1 SGHDN and CDR2 FVKESK come from the germline V gene. This chain's CDR3 is CASNGPSGTQYF. The CDR3 bases are TGTGCCAGCAACGGGCCCTCGGGGACCCAGTACTTC.

The rearrangement joins TRBV27 to TRBJ1-2, with 8 bases fitting TRBD1. The CDR3 length is 19 residues. Looked up from germline, CDR1 is MNHEY and CDR2 is SMNVEV (reference sequence). J gave up 2 bases and V 5 bases, and 19 bases lay outside the gene matches. The CDR3 coding sequence is TGTGCCAGCAGTCCCCCCCACAGGGGGATCGGGGCCCGAAACTATGGCTACACCTTC. Its protein product is CASSPPHRGIGARNYGYTF.

The chain is built from TRBV27 and TRBJ2-7; D is perhaps TRBD1 or TRBD2 (6 bases each). CDR3 length: 15 amino acids. Trimming cost V 5 bases and J 5 bases, with 19 bases left between them. Per the germline V gene, CDR1 is MNHEY and CDR2 is SMNVEV (reference sequence). The CDR3 region is CASSPTSRGVNEQYF. Written as DNA, the CDR3 is TGTGCCAGCAGTCCAACTTCGAGGGGGGTCAACGAGCAGTACTTC.

V gene TRBV5-4 combines with J gene TRBJ2-3; no reliable D call. CDR3 length: 12 residues. Germline V gene data show CDR1 as SGHNT and CDR2 as YYREEE (reference sequence). V shed 4 bases and J shed 3 bases, with 6 bases lying between them. The CDR3 nucleotides are TGTGCCAGCAGCGAGGAAACAGATACGCAGTATTTT. This translates into CASSEETDTQYF.

The CDR3 coding sequence is TGTGCCAGCCATGGACTAGCGGGCGGGGGTTACACCGGGGAGCTGTTTTTT. As protein: CASHGLAGGGYTGELFF. The chain uses TRBV19 and TRBJ2-2; 11 bases match TRBD2. CDR1 and CDR2 (germline): LNHDA, SQIVND (reference sequence). CDR3 length: 17 amino acids. Germline trimming cut 9 bases from V and 3 bases from J; bases unmatched to any gene: 12.

The chain carries TRBV29-1 and TRBJ1-1; no clear D. CDR3 length: 13 residues. The V and J ends lost 4 bases and 3 bases respectively, with 12 bases between them. Germline V CDR1 and CDR2: SQVTM, ANQGSEA. Written as DNA, the CDR3 is TGCAGCGTTGTACGGATAACAGACACTGAAGCTTTCTTT. Its translation is CSVVRITDTEAFF. The variable domain in full, with the rest retrieved from reference TRBV29-1 and TRBJ1-1, is SAVISQKPSRDICQRGTSLTIQCQVDSQVTMMFWYRQQPGQSLTLIATANQGSEATYESGFVIDKFPISRPNLTFSTLTVSNMSPEDSSIYLCSVVRITDTEAFFGQGTRLTVV.

CDR3 amino acids: CASSLRQGLEQTQYF. The CDR3 DNA reads as TGCGCCAGCAGCCTAAGACAGGGACTCGAACAGACCCAGTACTTC. The chain joins TRBV5-1 to TRBJ2-5; possible D gene TRBD1, 7 bases. V lost 4 bases and J 6 bases, leaving 19 bases between the germline ends. The CDR3 length is 15 residues. The V gene's germline CDR1 is SGHRS and CDR2 YFSETQ.

This chain joins TRBV15 and TRBJ2-3; D call uncertain. From germline, CDR1 is LNHNV and CDR2 YYDKDF (reference sequence). The CDR3 is 13 amino acids. The V end was cut by 3 bases, the J end by 2 bases, with 6 bases between. The CDR3 here is CATSRDHTDTQYF. As DNA, the CDR3 is TGTGCCACCAGCAGGGACCACACAGATACGCAGTATTTT.

The CDR3 sequence is CASSAEWGPGEQYF. Here the CDR3 DNA reads TGTGCCAGCAGCGCGGAGTGGGGGCCGGGAGAGCAGTACTTC. This chain connects TRBV9 to TRBJ2-7, with a weak D call TRBD1 (6 bases). CDR1 and CDR2 (germline): SGDLS, YYNGEE. CDR3 size: 14 residues. V was trimmed by 3 bases and J by 7 bases, leaving 17 bases between them.

This clone was observed a few times. The V call is TRBV5-3, the J call TRBJ1-2, with D unresolved. TRBV5-3 is marked as an open reading frame, function uncertain. This CDR3 contains 13 residues. CDR3 region: CAIRREANYGYTF. For the CDR3, the DNA is TGTGCTATTCGACGGGAAGCTAACTATGGCTACACCTTC.

With respect to this clone: This sample includes further DNA sequences coding for the same CDR3. The genes are TRBV9 and TRBJ1-4; D gene unclear. The germline V gene encodes CDR1 SGDLS and CDR2 YYNGEE. CDR3 size: 14 residues. The V end was cut by 0 bases, the J end by 5 bases, with 8 bases between. CDR3 DNA: TGTGCCAGCAGCGTAGGGTCCGGAAATGAAAAACTGTTTTTT. This encodes CASSVGSGNEKLFF.

J is TRBJ2-7 and V is TRBV7-3; 10 bases align to TRBD2. The J segment lost 2 bases and the V segment lost 5 bases, leaving 9 bases of the junction unmatched. Germline CDR1 reads SGHTA; CDR2 reads FQGTGA. The CDR3 sequence is 16 residues long. CDR3 coding DNA: TGTGCCAGCAGCGCTTCTAGCGGGGGCCTCACCTACGAGCAGTACTTC. It translates to CASSASSGGLTYEQYF.

The genes are TRBV11-2 and TRBJ1-4, with unresolved D. Deletions cut 3 bases from V and 4 bases from J, with 9 bases between. The V gene's germline CDR1 is SGHAT and CDR2 FQNNGV. The CDR3 is made up of 14 amino acids. CDR3: CASSLPEGNEKLFF. The CDR3 DNA is TGTGCCAGCAGCTTGCCCGAGGGTAATGAAAAACTGTTTTTT.

J is TRBJ1-2 and V is TRBV7-2; D is perhaps TRBD1 (6 bases). CDR3 length: 16 residues. Germline CDR1 and CDR2: SGHTA and FQGNSA. V dropped 4 bases and J dropped 4 bases, with 19 bases sitting between them. CDR3 region: CASSSSGGPRLYGYTF. The CDR3 bases are TGTGCCAGCAGCTCCAGTGGGGGCCCGAGGCTCTATGGCTACACCTTC.

V gene TRBV2 combines with J gene TRBJ2-7, with TRBD1 as a possible D gene (5 bases). CDR1 is SNHLY and CDR2 is FYNNEI in the germline V gene. CDR3 length: 14 amino acids. V was pared by 6 bases and J by 5 bases, with 17 bases between. This CDR3 is CASSYQGSLDEQYF. DNA of the CDR3: TGTGCCAGCAGCTACCAGGGATCCTTGGACGAGCAGTACTTC.

This clone was recorded once. The chain has TRBV11-2 and TRBJ2-3; 13 bases are shared with TRBD2. Germline trimming cut 4 bases from V and 1 base from J; bases unmatched to any gene: 8. CDR3 length equals 18 residues. Germline CDR1 SGHAT, CDR2 FQNNGV. CDR3 DNA: TGTGCCAGCAGCTCAGGACTAGCGGGAGCGTGGGGCACAGATACGCAGTATTTT. This encodes CASSSGLAGAWGTDTQYF.

The gene calls are TRBV10-2 and TRBJ2-3, with 12 positions matching TRBD2. The CDR3 length is 14 residues. Germline trimming cut 5 bases from V and 6 bases from J; bases unmatched to any gene: 3. In germline, CDR1 is WSHSY, CDR2 SAAADI. The CDR3 is CASSPGTSGDTQYF. The CDR3 region has the DNA TGCGCCAGCAGTCCCGGGACTAGCGGGGATACGCAGTATTTT.

The gene calls are TRBV19 and TRBJ2-3, with TRBD2 identical over 8 bases. Germline V CDR1 and CDR2: LNHDA, SQIVND (reference sequence). The CDR3 length is 15 residues. Trimming took 1 base from V and 0 from J; bases not matched to a gene: 0. Written as DNA, the CDR3 is TGTGCCAGTAGTATAGCGGGGGGGAGCACAGATACGCAGTATTTT. Its translation: CASSIAGGSTDTQYF.

CDR3 nucleotides: TGCGCCAGCAGCTTGATAGACCCGAACACTGAAGCTTTCTTT. This sequence encodes CASSLIDPNTEAFF. J is TRBJ1-1 and V is TRBV5-1; D is uncertain. Germline V gene lookup returns CDR1 SGHRS and CDR2 YFSETQ. V lost 1 base and J 1 base, leaving 8 bases between the germline ends. The CDR3 consists of 14 residues.

The chain links TRBV13 to TRBJ2-2; 7 nucleotides align to TRBD1. After removal of 5 bases from V and 6 bases from J, the junction contained 9 bases not matched to a gene. CDR1 and CDR2 (germline): PRHDT, FYEKMQ (reference sequence). This CDR3 has 15 residues. The CDR3 nucleotides are TGTGCCAGCAGCCGGACTGACAGGGCTGCCGGGGAGCTGTTTTTT. This gives the protein CASSRTDRAAGELFF.